Presented here are 9 T cell receptor beta chains from one specimen sequenced in a study of shared clonotypes between healthy human individuals. Clones were read by immunoSEQ multiplex PCR, and TCRdb kept only the in-frame ones, dropping some. The sample includes 2 million to 2.5 million clones, roughly 94% of them seen just once. As defined, naive CD8 cells were CD45RO-negative and positively selected for CCR7, with terminally differentiated effector memory CD45RA+ cells excluded. The specimen sequenced was naive CD8+ T cells sorted from blood. The receptors shown here come from a man aged 18 to 30 in good health.

The chain uses TRBV6-5 and TRBJ2-3; the D is unclear. The CDR3 totals 15 residues. Germline V gene data show CDR1 as MNHEY and CDR2 as SVGAGI. Trimming stripped 1 base from V and 4 bases from J, with 12 bases between. The CDR3: CASSYYSGSADTQYF. The CDR3 DNA reads TGTGCCAGCAGTTACTATTCAGGCTCGGCAGATACGCAGTATTTT.

The chain couples TRBV5-6 to TRBJ1-5, with D possibly TRBD1 on 5 matching bases. Trimming removed 3 bases from V and 0 bases from J, with 10 bases in between. This CDR3 is 15 amino acids long. Germline CDR1 SGHDT, CDR2 YYEEEE. The CDR3 region is CASSSGPLSNQPQHF. The CDR3 DNA sequence: TGTGCCAGCAGCTCGGGGCCCCTTAGCAATCAGCCCCAGCATTTT.

The CDR3 spells CASSPRTSGGGRVDEQYF. CDR3 nucleotides: TGTGCCAGCAGCCCACGGACTAGCGGGGGGGGAAGGGTCGACGAGCAGTACTTC. The J gene is TRBJ2-7, the V gene TRBV5-4, with 15 bases that match TRBD2. Germline lookup yields CDR1 SGHNT and CDR2 YYREEE (reference sequence). The CDR3 spans 18 residues. J was trimmed by 5 bases and V by 4 bases; bases with no gene match: 13.

The chain uses TRBV9 and TRBJ2-2; weak D call: TRBD2 (5 bases). Germline CDR1 SGDLS, CDR2 YYNGEE. This CDR3 spans 13 amino acids. V was trimmed by 6 bases and J by 6 bases, leaving 12 bases between them. CDR3 region: CASTRPGSGELFF. The CDR3 coding sequence is TGTGCCAGCACCAGACCGGGGTCCGGGGAGCTGTTTTTT.

The chain combines TRBV15 with TRBJ2-2; 8 nucleotides agree with TRBD2. Unmatched junction bases numbered 5, after V lost 5 bases and J lost 6 bases. This CDR3 region has 14 residues. Per germline, CDR1 LNHNV and CDR2 YYDKDF (reference sequence). The CDR3 region has the DNA TGTGCCACCAGCCACGGACTAGCCCCCGGGGAGCTGTTTTTT. As protein: CATSHGLAPGELFF. Variable domain in full (rest from reference TRBV15 and TRBJ2-2): DAMVIQNPRYQVTQFGKPVTLSCSQTLNHNVMYWYQQKSSQAPKLLFHYYDKDFNNEADTPDNFQSRRPNTSFCFLDIRSPGLGDTAMYLCATSHGLAPGELFFGEGSRLTVL.

The chain carries TRBV27 and TRBJ2-7; no firm D call. V shed 2 bases and J shed 3 bases, with 8 bases lying between them. Germline values: CDR1 MNHEY, CDR2 SMNVEV (reference sequence). The CDR3 extends over 13 amino acids. CDR3: CASSLKTNYEQYF. CDR3 nucleotide sequence: TGTGCCAGCAGTTTAAAGACAAACTACGAGCAGTACTTC.

The genes are TRBV4-1 and TRBJ2-4; 12 bases line up with TRBD2. The junction had 2 bases not matched to a gene; V was cut back by 2 bases and J by 6 bases. CDR1 is MGHRA and CDR2 is YSYEKL in the germline V gene. The CDR3 spans 15 residues. The CDR3 bases are TGCGCCAGCAGCCAAACGACTAGCGGGGGAAACATTCAGTACTTC. Translation gives CASSQTTSGGNIQYF.

This chain links TRBV5-1 with TRBJ1-1; D is unclear. Germline lookup yields CDR1 SGHRS and CDR2 YFSETQ. The CDR3 runs to 14 residues. The V and J ends lost 4 bases and 1 base respectively, with 11 bases between them. The CDR3 spells CASSEWTGNTEAFF. CDR3 DNA sequence: TGCGCCAGCAGCGAATGGACGGGGAACACTGAAGCTTTCTTT.

This rearrangement joins TRBV7-9 to TRBJ1-1, with D perhaps matching TRBD1 (5 bases). CDR3 length equals 14 residues. Germline loops: CDR1 SEHNR, CDR2 FQNEAQ (reference sequence). Trimming removed 8 bases from V and 4 bases from J, with 17 bases in between. DNA for the CDR3: TGTGCCAGCGGGAGAGGGGAATTTGGCACTGAAGCTTTCTTT. Encoded protein: CASGRGEFGTEAFF.